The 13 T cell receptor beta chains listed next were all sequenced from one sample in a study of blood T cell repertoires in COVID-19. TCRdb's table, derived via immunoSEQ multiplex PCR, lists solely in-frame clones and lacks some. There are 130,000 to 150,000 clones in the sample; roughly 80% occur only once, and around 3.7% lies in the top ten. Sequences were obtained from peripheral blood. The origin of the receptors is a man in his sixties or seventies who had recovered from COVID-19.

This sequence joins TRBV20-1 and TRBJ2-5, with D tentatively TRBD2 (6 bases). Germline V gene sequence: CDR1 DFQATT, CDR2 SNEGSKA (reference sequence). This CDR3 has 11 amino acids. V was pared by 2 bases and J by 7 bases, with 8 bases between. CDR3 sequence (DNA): TGCAGTGCTAGACTGGGGGGGACCCAGTACTTC. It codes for CSARLGGTQYF.

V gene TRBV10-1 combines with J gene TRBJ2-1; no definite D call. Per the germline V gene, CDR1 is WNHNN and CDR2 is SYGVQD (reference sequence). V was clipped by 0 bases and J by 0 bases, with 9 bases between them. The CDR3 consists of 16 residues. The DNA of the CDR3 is TGCGCCAGCAGTGAGTCCACATGGAGCTCCTACAATGAGCAGTTCTTC. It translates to CASSESTWSSYNEQFF.

As DNA, the CDR3 is TGTGCCAGCAGCTCGGGACTAGCGGGAATCGAGACCCAGTACTTC. Protein product: CASSSGLAGIETQYF. The rearrangement uses TRBV7-9 and TRBJ2-5; 13 positions agree with TRBD2. J was trimmed by 5 bases and V by 4 bases; bases with no gene match: 4. The CDR3 extends over 15 amino acids. The germline gives CDR1 SEHNR, CDR2 FQNEAQ (reference sequence).

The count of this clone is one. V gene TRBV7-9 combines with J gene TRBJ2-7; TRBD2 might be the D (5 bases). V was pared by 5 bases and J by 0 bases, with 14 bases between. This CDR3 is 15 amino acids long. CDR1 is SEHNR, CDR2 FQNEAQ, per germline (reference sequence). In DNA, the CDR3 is TGTGCCAGCAGCATCTGGACTGAGAGCTCCTACGAGCAGTACTTC. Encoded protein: CASSIWTESSYEQYF.

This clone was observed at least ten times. The CDR3: CASSLRIRSYEQYF. Written as DNA, the CDR3 is TGTGCCAGCAGCTTGAGGATAAGATCCTACGAGCAGTACTTC. The rearrangement joins TRBV11-2 to TRBJ2-7; the D is unclear. The CDR3 has 14 residues. Germline values: CDR1 SGHAT, CDR2 FQNNGV. Trimming took 3 bases from V and 1 from J, leaving 10 bases between them.

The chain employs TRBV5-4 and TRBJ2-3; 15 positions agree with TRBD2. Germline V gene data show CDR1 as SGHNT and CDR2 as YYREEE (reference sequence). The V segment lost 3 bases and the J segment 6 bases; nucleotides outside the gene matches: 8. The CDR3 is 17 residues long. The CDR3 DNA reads TGTGCCAGCAGCTCAGGACTAGCGGGAGGGGTTAGCGATACGCAGTATTTT. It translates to CASSSGLAGGVSDTQYF.

The CDR3 is CASSLTSRNTQYF. The CDR3 nucleotides are TGTGCCAGCAGCCTTACATCGAGGAATACGCAGTATTTT. The rearrangement uses TRBV11-2 and TRBJ2-3; D ambiguous. V gave up 5 bases and J gave up 7 bases, with 13 bases separating them. CDR1 SGHAT and CDR2 FQNNGV come from the germline V gene. CDR3 length: 13 residues.

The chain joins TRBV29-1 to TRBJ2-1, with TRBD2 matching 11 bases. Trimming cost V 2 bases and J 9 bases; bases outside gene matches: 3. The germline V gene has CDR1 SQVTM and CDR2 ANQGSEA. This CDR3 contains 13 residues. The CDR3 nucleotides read TGCAGCGTTGAACGCCTAGCGGGGGGTGAGCAGTTCTTC. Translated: CSVERLAGGEQFF.

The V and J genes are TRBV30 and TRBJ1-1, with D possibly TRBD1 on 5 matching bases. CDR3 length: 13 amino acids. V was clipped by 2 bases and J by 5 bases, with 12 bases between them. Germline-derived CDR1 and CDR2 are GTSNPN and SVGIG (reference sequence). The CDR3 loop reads CAWSKGVGTEAFF. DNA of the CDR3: TGTGCCTGGAGTAAAGGGGTAGGAACTGAAGCTTTCTTT.

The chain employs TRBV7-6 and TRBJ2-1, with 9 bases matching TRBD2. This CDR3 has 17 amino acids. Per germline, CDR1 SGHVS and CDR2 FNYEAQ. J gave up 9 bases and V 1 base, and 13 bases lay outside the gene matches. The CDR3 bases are TGTGCCAGCAGCTTAGGTGGTAGCGGGGGATATACAATTGAGCAGTTCTTC. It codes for CASSLGGSGGYTIEQFF.

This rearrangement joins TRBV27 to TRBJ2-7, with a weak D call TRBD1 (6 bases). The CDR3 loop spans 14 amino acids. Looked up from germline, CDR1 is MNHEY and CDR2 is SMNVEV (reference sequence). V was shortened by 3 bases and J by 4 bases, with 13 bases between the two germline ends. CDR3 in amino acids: CASSFWGRGYEQYF. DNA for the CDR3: TGTGCCAGCAGTTTCTGGGGGCGTGGGTACGAGCAGTACTTC.

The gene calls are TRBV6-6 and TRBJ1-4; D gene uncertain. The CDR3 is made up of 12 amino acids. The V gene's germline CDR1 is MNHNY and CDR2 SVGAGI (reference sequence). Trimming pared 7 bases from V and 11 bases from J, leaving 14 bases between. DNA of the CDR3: TGTGCCAGCATTGATGACGGGTGGAAACTGTTTTTT. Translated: CASIDDGWKLFF.

The CDR3 sequence is CASSLTPPGTGGPDTQYF. The CDR3 bases are TGCGCCAGCAGCTTGACACCCCCCGGGACAGGGGGTCCAGATACGCAGTATTTT. J is TRBJ2-3 and V is TRBV5-1, with TRBD1 matching 11 bases. CDR1 SGHRS and CDR2 YFSETQ come from the germline V gene. J lost 4 bases, V lost 1 base, and 11 bases had no gene match. The CDR3 runs to 18 residues.